The sequence of this T cell receptor (beta chain) was determined in a study of tumor-infiltrating lymphocytes in primary liver carcinoma. Study-level findings and limits: Compared with tumor region pairs, tumor-adjacent and tumor-blood pairs overlapped less.

The CDR3 is 13 amino acids in total, end residues counted. Notes on this clonotype: Its antigen is still unknown. The final CDR3 position lacks the conserved phenylalanine or tryptophan, pointing to a likely read error. The limits of the CDR3 on the DNA are not certain, so only TCRdb's listed CDR3 is given.

Investigators took RNA and DNA out together from about 21-30 mg of unsorted bulk tissue. Every tumor sample analyzed contained over 85% viable tumor cells. The template, roughly 550 ng total RNA, yielded TCR beta cDNA made with a constant-region primer. Libraries of TCR beta came from three nested multiplex PCR rounds with slightly modified ARM-PCR. Rounds one and two of PCR, each of about 10 cycles, were primed with TRBV1-TRBV30 forward primers and a C-beta reverse primer. Using its own MiXCR run on the multiplex PCR reads, TCRdb lists one record per CDR3 protein. The data show 40,000 to 60,000 distinct CDR3 sequences, with about three quarters seen just once and approximately 30% held by the top ten.

The V gene is TRBV21-1, the J gene TRBJ2-5. TRBV21-1 is annotated as a pseudogene. Sequencing was performed on liver tumor tissue from sampling region 3. Indicated subset: tumor region T3, left-lateral pole. This receptor was identified in a man in his forties with primary liver carcinoma and hepatitis B virus infection. The CDR3: CASSTQDDETQYL.